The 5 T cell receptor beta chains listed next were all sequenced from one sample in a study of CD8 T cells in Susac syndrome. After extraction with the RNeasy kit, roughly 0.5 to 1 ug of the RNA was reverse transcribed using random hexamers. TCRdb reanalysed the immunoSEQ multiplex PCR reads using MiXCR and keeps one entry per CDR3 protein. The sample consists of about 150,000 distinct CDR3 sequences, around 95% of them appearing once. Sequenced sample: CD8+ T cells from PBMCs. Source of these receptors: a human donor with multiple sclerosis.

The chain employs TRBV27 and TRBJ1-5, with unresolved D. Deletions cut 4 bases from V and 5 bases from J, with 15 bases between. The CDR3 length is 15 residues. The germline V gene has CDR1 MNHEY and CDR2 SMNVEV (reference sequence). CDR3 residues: CASSWVGRADQPQHF. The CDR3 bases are TGTGCCAGCAGTTGGGTGGGGAGGGCGGATCAGCCCCAGCATTTT.

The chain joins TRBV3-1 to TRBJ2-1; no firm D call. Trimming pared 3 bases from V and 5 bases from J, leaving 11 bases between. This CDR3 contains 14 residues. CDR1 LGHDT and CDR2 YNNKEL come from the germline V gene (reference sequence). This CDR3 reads CASSHGNQHNEQFF. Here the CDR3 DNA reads TGTGCCAGCAGCCATGGGAACCAACACAATGAGCAGTTCTTC.

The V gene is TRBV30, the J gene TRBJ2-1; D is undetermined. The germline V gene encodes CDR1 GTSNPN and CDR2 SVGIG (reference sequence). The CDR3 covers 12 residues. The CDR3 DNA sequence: TGTGCTTATCCAAGATCCTACAATGAGCAGTTCTTC. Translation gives CAYPRSYNEQFF.

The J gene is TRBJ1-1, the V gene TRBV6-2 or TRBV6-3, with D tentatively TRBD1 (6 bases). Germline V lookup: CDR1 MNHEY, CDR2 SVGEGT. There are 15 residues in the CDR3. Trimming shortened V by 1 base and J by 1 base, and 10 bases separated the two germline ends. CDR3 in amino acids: CASSYLTGRNTEAFF. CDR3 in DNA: TGTGCCAGCAGTTACTTAACAGGGAGGAACACTGAAGCTTTCTTT.

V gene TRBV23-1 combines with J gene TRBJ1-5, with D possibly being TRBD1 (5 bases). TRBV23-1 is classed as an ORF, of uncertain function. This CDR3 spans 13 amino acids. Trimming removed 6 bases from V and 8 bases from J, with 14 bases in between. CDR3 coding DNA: TGCGCCAGCAGGTCTTTTACGGGGGAGCCCCAGCATTTT. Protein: CASRSFTGEPQHF.